This entry concerns a single T cell receptor beta chain. Only in-frame clones appear in the TCRdb table, and some are missing; sequencing was by immunoSEQ multiplex PCR. The data show a few hundred thousand clones, over 85% seen once. Per the germline V gene, CDR1 is SGHTS and CDR2 is YDEGEE. The CDR3 has 14 amino acids. V lost 2 bases and J lost 4, with 10 bases in between. These data are taken from a study of brain T cells in children with intractable seizures. Time point here: blood from clinic visit 5 months post-surgery; TSC patient then seizure free. The receptor was isolated from a boy younger than two with tuberous sclerosis and intractable seizures. The chain employs TRBV5-8 and TRBJ2-1; D is unresolved. This material consisted of peripheral blood, taken around 5 months after surgery. As DNA, the CDR3 is TGTGCCAGCAGCTTTGGCCCAGAGTACAATGAGCAGTTCTTC. Translated, it gives CASSFGPEYNEQFF.